The 22 T cell receptor beta chains reported below all come from one sample, sequenced in a study of identical twins. TCRdb processed the 5' RACE reads anew with MiXCR; each CDR3 protein has one entry. The sample has about 220,000 distinct CDR3 sequences; roughly 10% are singletons. Sequencing was done on a sample of memory (CD45RO+) T cells sorted from blood. The receptors were sampled from a woman younger than 35 in good health.

This clonotype was detected a few times. The chain carries TRBV29-1 and TRBJ1-1; unclear D gene. Deletions cut 6 bases from V and 1 base from J, with 15 bases between. This CDR3 contains 14 residues. Per the germline V gene, CDR1 is SQVTM and CDR2 is ANQGSEA. This CDR3 is CSVARSLGNTEAFF. The CDR3 coding sequence is TGCAGCGTCGCTAGAAGTTTGGGGAACACTGAAGCTTTCTTT. Complete variable domain (other parts from reference TRBV29-1 and TRBJ1-1): SAVISQKPSRDICQRGTSLTIQCQVDSQVTMMFWYRQQPGQSLTLIATANQGSEATYESGFVIDKFPISRPNLTFSTLTVSNMSPEDSSIYLCSVARSLGNTEAFFGQGTRLTVV.

The table lists this clonotype with a few counts. The chain is built from TRBV3-1 and TRBJ2-1, with D possibly being TRBD2 (5 bases). Germline V CDR1 and CDR2: LGHDT, YNNKEL (reference sequence). This CDR3 has 16 residues. Trimming cost V 0 bases and J 3 bases, with 12 bases left between them. DNA for the CDR3: TGTGCCAGCAGCCAAGATAAATCGGGGATCTACAATGAGCAGTTCTTC. This codes for CASSQDKSGIYNEQFF.

V is TRBV30 and J is TRBJ2-3; D remains ambiguous. CDR1 is GTSNPN, CDR2 SVGIG, per germline (reference sequence). There are 18 residues in the CDR3. V lost 3 bases to trimming and J lost 6 bases, with 28 bases between them. The CDR3 DNA sequence: TGTGCCTGGAGCTACCGGGTGTGTCTACACCTACTCTTGGATACGCAGTATTTT. It is translated as CAWSYRVCLHLLLDTQYF.

This clonotype was detected only a few times. The genes are TRBV7-2 and TRBJ1-1; unclear D gene. Trimming shortened V by 1 base and J by 4 bases, and 4 bases separated the two germline ends. Germline values: CDR1 SGHTA, CDR2 FQGNSA. This CDR3 is 12 amino acids long. CDR3 in amino acids: CASSLVATEAFF. In nucleotides, the CDR3 is TGTGCCAGCAGCTTAGTCGCCACTGAAGCTTTCTTT.

This clonotype was seen repeatedly, ten times or more. The chain has TRBV6-1 and TRBJ2-7; 8 nucleotides agree with TRBD1. V shed 4 bases and J 0 bases; nucleotides not matched to a gene: 5. This CDR3 has 15 residues. Germline lookup yields CDR1 MNHNS and CDR2 SASEGT. Here the CDR3 DNA reads TGTGCCAGCAGTGGCGGACAGGGCTTCTCCTACGAGCAGTACTTC. Translated, it gives CASSGGQGFSYEQYF.

This clonotype was detected ten times or more. The rearrangement links TRBV15 to TRBJ2-2, with D uncertain. The CDR3 is 14 amino acids. V dropped 5 bases and J dropped 1 base, with 8 bases sitting between them. Germline assignment: CDR1 LNHNV and CDR2 YYDKDF (reference sequence). As DNA, the CDR3 is TGTGCCACCAGCTTCGCGGTGAACACCGGGGAGCTGTTTTTT. Amino acids: CATSFAVNTGELFF.

The chain recombines TRBV29-1 with TRBJ2-5; D is possibly TRBD2 (6 bases). V shed 0 bases and J shed 7 bases, with 18 bases lying between them. CDR1 and CDR2 from the germline V gene are SQVTM and ANQGSEA. This CDR3 has 15 amino acids. This chain's CDR3 is CSVEDPYGGIGTQYF. In nucleotides, the CDR3 is TGCAGCGTTGAAGATCCCTACGGGGGAATCGGGACCCAGTACTTC. The whole variable domain, remainder taken from reference TRBV29-1 and TRBJ2-5, is SAVISQKPSRDICQRGTSLTIQCQVDSQVTMMFWYRQQPGQSLTLIATANQGSEATYESGFVIDKFPISRPNLTFSTLTVSNMSPEDSSIYLCSVEDPYGGIGTQYFGPGTRLLVL.

This clonotype was seen at least ten times. The genes are TRBV12-3 or TRBV12-4 and TRBJ2-1; tentative D call: TRBD1 (5 bases). This CDR3 has 14 amino acids. V dropped 3 bases and J dropped 8 bases, with 14 bases sitting between them. In nucleotides, the CDR3 is TGTGCCAGCAGTTTGGGTCAGGGTAAAGATGAGCAGTTCTTC. Amino acid sequence: CASSLGQGKDEQFF.

This clonotype was observed a few times. V and J are TRBV5-6 and TRBJ2-2, with D hard to call. CDR1 and CDR2 (germline): SGHDT, YYEEEE. This CDR3 region has 13 residues. V lost 2 bases to trimming and J lost 5 bases, with 7 bases between them. CDR3 DNA: TGTGCCAGCAGCTTTTGGCAAACCGGGGAGCTGTTTTTT. The encoded protein is CASSFWQTGELFF.

The V and J genes are TRBV5-1 and TRBJ2-7, with a possible D match to TRBD2 (6 bases). Germline CDR1 reads SGHRS; CDR2 reads YFSETQ. CDR3 length equals 14 residues. V lost 2 bases, J lost 5 bases, and 14 bases lay in between. CDR3 nucleotide sequence: TGCGCCAGCAGCTTCGGGTCAAGGGAGGACGAGCAGTACTTC. Protein product: CASSFGSREDEQYF.

The chain has TRBV5-4 and TRBJ2-1; no reliable D call. The germline gives CDR1 SGHNT, CDR2 YYREEE (reference sequence). The length of the CDR3 is 15 residues. With 1 base removed from V and 5 bases from J, the gap between germline ends came to 13 bases. Here the CDR3 reads CASSLIGQHHNEQFF. As DNA, the CDR3 is TGTGCCAGCAGCTTGATCGGGCAGCACCACAATGAGCAGTTCTTC.

V gene TRBV7-9 combines with J gene TRBJ2-7; TRBD1 might be the D (5 bases). CDR1 SEHNR and CDR2 FQNEAQ come from the germline V gene (reference sequence). With 1 base removed from V and 6 bases from J, the gap between germline ends came to 13 bases. The CDR3 has 14 amino acids. The CDR3: CASSLDWGSAEQYF. The CDR3 DNA sequence: TGTGCCAGCAGCTTAGACTGGGGCAGCGCCGAGCAGTACTTC.

This clonotype was detected a few times. The rearrangement uses TRBV5-5 and TRBJ2-7; TRBD2 aligns across 9 bases. The CDR3 is made up of 16 amino acids. V lost 0 bases, J lost 7 bases, and 11 bases stayed unmatched. CDR1 is SGHKS and CDR2 is YYEKEE in the germline V gene (reference sequence). The DNA for the CDR3 is TGTGCCAGCAGCTTGGATGCTAGCGGGGAAGGAAGGGAGCAGTACTTC. This gives the protein CASSLDASGEGREQYF.

In its sample, this clonotype was seen a few times. V is TRBV5-1 and J is TRBJ2-5; 9 bases align to TRBD2. Germline CDR1 reads SGHRS; CDR2 reads YFSETQ. The trim removed 1 base at V and 5 bases at J, leaving 6 bases unmatched. The CDR3 covers 15 residues. The CDR3 bases are TGCGCCAGCAGCTTGTCGCTAGCGGGGATGGAGACCCAGTACTTC. Amino acids: CASSLSLAGMETQYF.

This clonotype was observed a handful of times. The V and J genes are TRBV20-1 and TRBJ2-1; D may be TRBD2 (6 bases). The germline V and J ends were trimmed by 3 bases and 10 bases, with 13 bases remaining between them. Per the germline V gene, CDR1 is DFQATT and CDR2 is SNEGSKA (reference sequence). The CDR3 is made up of 12 amino acids. CDR3 protein: CSASGGFREQFF. CDR3 bases: TGCAGTGCTAGCGGGGGTTTCAGGGAGCAGTTCTTC.

This clonotype occurred a few times. The chain uses TRBV12-3 or TRBV12-4 and TRBJ2-3; 8 positions match TRBD1. CDR3 length: 15 amino acids. With 4 bases clipped from V and 7 bases from J, the junction kept 10 bases outside the gene matches. In DNA, the CDR3 is TGTGCCAGCAGTTCGTCCCCTCAGGGGGCGCATACGCAGTATTTT. Translation: CASSSSPQGAHTQYF.

The rearrangement uses TRBV11-2 and TRBJ2-5; tentative D call: TRBD2 (6 bases). CDR1 SGHAT and CDR2 FQNNGV come from the germline V gene. The V and J ends lost 4 bases and 4 bases respectively, with 16 bases between them. The CDR3 loop spans 15 amino acids. DNA of the CDR3: TGTGCCAGCAGCTCGGAGCCCGGGGGAAGAGAGACCCAGTACTTC. This sequence encodes CASSSEPGGRETQYF.

Notes on this clonotype: The junction shows a germline mismatch at one end, possibly a read error. J is TRBJ2-2 and V is TRBV20-1; TRBD2 aligns across 8 bases. Germline V gene data show CDR1 as DFQATT and CDR2 as SNEGSKA (reference sequence). The CDR3 is 16 amino acids. The CDR3 reads CCARNPLAGDTGELFF. The CDR3 coding sequence is TGCTGTGCTAGGAATCCGCTAGCGGGCGACACCGGGGAGCTGTTTTTT.

This clonotype was detected a few times. The chain combines TRBV11-3 with TRBJ2-1, with 9 bases fitting TRBD1. The J segment lost 12 bases and the V segment lost 5 bases, leaving 14 bases of the junction unmatched. The CDR3 is 15 amino acids. Germline V gene lookup returns CDR1 SGHNT and CDR2 YENEEA. This chain's CDR3 is CASSPGQGWGSGQFF. In DNA, the CDR3 is TGTGCCAGCAGCCCCGGACAGGGGTGGGGCTCTGGGCAGTTCTTC.

This clonotype was seen only a few times. This chain links TRBV5-1 with TRBJ2-3, with 12 bases fitting TRBD2. V lost 5 bases, J lost 5 bases, and 6 bases stayed unmatched. The CDR3 length is 15 residues. Germline V gene lookup returns CDR1 SGHRS and CDR2 YFSETQ. The CDR3 region is CASSLRGLAGDTQYF. CDR3 nucleotides: TGCGCCAGCAGTCTTCGGGGACTAGCGGGAGATACGCAGTATTTT.

Only a few counts were recorded for this clonotype. This rearrangement joins TRBV20-1 to TRBJ2-1; D is unresolved. Looked up from germline, CDR1 is DFQATT and CDR2 is SNEGSKA (reference sequence). The CDR3 runs 13 residues. Deletions cut 5 bases from V and 8 bases from J, with 16 bases between. The CDR3 nucleotides read TGCAGTGCTCGATGGGCCGCCCCCGATGAGCAGTTCTTC. It is translated as CSARWAAPDEQFF.

The table lists this clonotype with many counts. This rearrangement joins TRBV12-3 or TRBV12-4 to TRBJ2-2; D remains unclear. The V end lost 2 bases, the J end lost 4 bases, and 8 bases lay between the germline ends. The CDR3 spans 14 residues. In DNA form, the CDR3 reads TGTGCCAGCAGTTTAACATCGGGCACCGGGGAGCTGTTTTTT. As protein: CASSLTSGTGELFF.